These 17 T cell receptor beta chains share one sample of origin, sequenced in a study of cytotoxic CD8 clonotypes in ibrutinib-treated CLL. Generated by immunoSEQ multiplex PCR, the TCRdb table keeps only in-frame clones and is missing some. The data hold about 14,000 clones, with approximately 70% observed a single time. The sequences come from PBMCs, collected before ibrutinib treatment. Every receptor here comes from a human donor with chronic lymphocytic leukemia.

The rearrangement uses TRBV27 and TRBJ2-7; the match to TRBD1 covers 7 bases. The CDR3 extends over 13 amino acids. V shed 5 bases, J shed 3 bases, and the junction held 4 bases outside the gene matches. Germline values: CDR1 MNHEY, CDR2 SMNVEV (reference sequence). CDR3 DNA sequence: TGTGCCAGCAGTCAAACAGGGGTCTACGAGCAGTACTTC. Its translation is CASSQTGVYEQYF.

J is TRBJ1-1 and V is TRBV19; 7 nucleotides match TRBD1. The CDR3 loop spans 12 amino acids. Looked up from germline, CDR1 is LNHDA and CDR2 is SQIVND (reference sequence). V shed 7 bases, J shed 4 bases, and the junction held 3 bases outside the gene matches. DNA of the CDR3: TGTGCCAGTAATTACAGGGGCACTGAAGCTTTCTTT. Residues: CASNYRGTEAFF. Using reference TRBV19 and TRBJ1-1 for the parts outside the CDR3, the full variable domain is DGGITQSPKYLFRKEGQNVTLSCEQNLNHDAMYWYRQDPGQGLRLIYYSQIVNDFQKGDIAEGYSVSREKKESFPLTVTSAQKNPTAFYLCASNYRGTEAFFGQGTRLTVV.

CDR3 sequence (DNA): TGTGCCAGCAGCGTAGCTAGGCTAGCTGGCGAGCAGTTCTTC. Its translation: CASSVARLAGEQFF. The chain couples TRBV9 to TRBJ2-1, with D maybe TRBD2 (5 bases). This CDR3 has 14 amino acids. Trimming removed 0 bases from V and 10 bases from J, with 14 bases in between. Looked up from germline, CDR1 is SGDLS and CDR2 is YYNGEE.

The chain is built from TRBV6-5 and TRBJ1-6; TRBD1 agrees at 7 bases. Germline-derived CDR1 and CDR2 are MNHEY and SVGAGI. CDR3 length equals 15 residues. The junction had 12 bases not matched to a gene; V was cut back by 6 bases and J by 10 bases. CDR3 nucleotide sequence: TGTGCCAGCAGCCCACAGGGGCATGGATGGTCACCCCTCCACTTT. This sequence encodes CASSPQGHGWSPLHF.

The chain couples TRBV7-2 to TRBJ2-7, with 9 positions matching TRBD1. Trimming took 5 bases from V and 0 from J; bases not matched to a gene: 2. CDR1 and CDR2 (germline): SGHTA, FQGNSA. The CDR3 runs to 14 residues. CDR3 protein: CASSLTGGSYEQYF. The CDR3, as DNA: TGTGCCAGCAGCCTGACAGGGGGCTCCTACGAGCAGTACTTC.

This CDR3 reads CASSRGRTGDLTGELFF. As DNA, the CDR3 is TGTGCCAGCAGCCGAGGGAGGACAGGGGATTTGACCGGGGAGCTGTTTTTT. This chain uses TRBV11-1 with TRBJ2-2; the match to TRBD1 covers 9 bases. The CDR3 consists of 17 residues. Per germline, CDR1 SGHAT and CDR2 FQDESV (reference sequence). J gave up 5 bases and V 5 bases, and 12 bases lay outside the gene matches.

A remark on this clone: A junction end diverges from the germline sequence, so it may reflect a read error. V gene TRBV7-4 combines with J gene TRBJ2-7, with D possibly being TRBD1 or TRBD2 (7 bases each). CDR1 and CDR2 (germline): SGHVT, SQSDAQ. The CDR3 consists of 11 residues. The CDR3 DNA sequence: TGCCCCAGCAGGGGGGGAAACGAGCAGTACTTC. Amino acids: CPSRGGNEQYF.

In its sample, this clone was seen a few times. V and J are TRBV1 and TRBJ2-5; whether TRBD2, the table's D call, matches the DNA was not checked. TRBV1 is recorded as a pseudogene. This CDR3 contains 22 residues. The CDR3 bases are TGCACCAGCAGCCAAGATCTTAATGGGGCTAGCGGGAGGGCCCCGTACCAAGAGACCCAGTACTTC. Translating gives CTSSQDLNGASGRAPYQETQYF.

This clone appeared a few times. The chain combines TRBV6-5 with TRBJ2-7; 8 positions agree with TRBD2. This CDR3 spans 14 amino acids. With 6 bases clipped from V and 2 bases from J, the junction kept 6 bases outside the gene matches. CDR1 is MNHEY and CDR2 is SVGAGI in the germline V gene. The CDR3 reads CASSQRGPTYEQYF. For the CDR3, the DNA is TGTGCCAGCAGCCAGCGGGGGCCCACCTACGAGCAGTACTTC.

This rearrangement joins TRBV30 to TRBJ1-1; D is unresolved. The germline V gene has CDR1 GTSNPN and CDR2 SVGIG (reference sequence). V shed 2 bases and J shed 2 bases, with 9 bases lying between them. This CDR3 is 13 amino acids long. The CDR3 protein is CAWSLTINTEAFF. In DNA, the CDR3 is TGTGCCTGGAGTTTGACGATCAACACTGAAGCTTTCTTT. The complete variable domain, with remaining parts taken from reference TRBV30 and TRBJ1-1, reads SQTIHQWPATLVQPVGSPLSLECTVEGTSNPNLYWYRQAAGRGLQLLFYSVGIGQISSEVPQNLSASRPQDRQFILSSKKLLLSDSGFYLCAWSLTINTEAFFGQGTRLTVV.

The genes are TRBV29-1 and TRBJ1-1; 7 bases are a match to TRBD1. The trim removed 4 bases at V and 3 bases at J, leaving 2 bases unmatched. The CDR3 loop spans 12 amino acids. CDR1 and CDR2 from the germline V gene are SQVTM and ANQGSEA. Here the CDR3 DNA reads TGCAGCGTTGGGGACAGAGACACTGAAGCTTTCTTT. Encoded protein: CSVGDRDTEAFF.

This chain links TRBV28 with TRBJ1-3; TRBD1 aligns across 7 bases. Germline CDR1 and CDR2: MDHEN and SYDVKM. This CDR3 is 14 amino acids long. The trim removed 2 bases at V and 4 bases at J, leaving 2 bases unmatched. The CDR3 region has the DNA TGTGCCAGCAGTTTAGGACAGGCCGGAAACACCATATATTTT. It is translated as CASSLGQAGNTIYF.

The chain joins TRBV27 to TRBJ2-4, with TRBD1 matching over 9 bases. V was pared by 6 bases and J by 6 bases, with 6 bases of the junction left unmatched. The CDR3 runs 14 residues. The V gene's germline CDR1 is MNHEY and CDR2 SMNVEV (reference sequence). CDR3 amino acids: CASSKWGQGNIQYF. DNA of the CDR3: TGTGCCAGCAGCAAATGGGGACAGGGAAACATTCAGTACTTC.

V usage is TRBV6-5 and J usage is TRBJ1-2; 7 bases are shared with TRBD1. The CDR3 runs to 14 residues. Germline values: CDR1 MNHEY, CDR2 SVGAGI. The J segment lost 8 bases and the V segment lost 6 bases, leaving 12 bases of the junction unmatched. CDR3 nucleotide sequence: TGTGCCAGCAGCCCTCCGCCAAACAGGGGAGGCTACACCTTC. Its protein product is CASSPPPNRGGYTF.

The CDR3 region has the DNA TGTGCCAGCAGTAGACCAAGGACGGCCCTAGCCGGGAGGGTCTACAATGAGCAGTTCTTC. Amino acid sequence: CASSRPRTALAGRVYNEQFF. The chain combines TRBV27 with TRBJ2-1; 8 bases align to TRBD2. Per germline, CDR1 MNHEY and CDR2 SMNVEV (reference sequence). The V segment lost 5 bases and the J segment 3 bases; nucleotides outside the gene matches: 21. There are 20 residues in the CDR3.

This clone has just a few counts. The chain uses TRBV30 and TRBJ1-5; D is unresolved. Between the trimmed V and J ends, which lost 6 bases and 5 bases, there was a span of 14 bases. CDR3 length: 13 amino acids. The V gene's germline CDR1 is GTSNPN and CDR2 SVGIG (reference sequence). The chain's CDR3 is CACGPQGDQPQHF. In nucleotides, the CDR3 is TGTGCCTGTGGCCCGCAAGGCGATCAGCCCCAGCATTTT.

This clone was detected a few times. The chain has TRBV19 and TRBJ2-7; 7 bases map to TRBD2. The CDR3 extends over 15 amino acids. V lost 3 bases, J lost 0 bases, and 5 bases stayed unmatched. Germline CDR1 LNHDA, CDR2 SQIVND (reference sequence). Here the CDR3 reads CASSMGGGSSYEQYF. The CDR3 bases are TGTGCCAGTAGTATGGGGGGAGGGAGCTCCTACGAGCAGTACTTC.